The clone carrying this T cell receptor beta chain has a handful of counts. This specimen belongs to a study of CD8+CD57+ T cells in acquired aplastic anemia. The CDR3 runs to 14 residues. V was trimmed by 1 base and J by 10 bases, leaving 14 bases between them. The germline gives CDR1 SGHAT, CDR2 FQNNGV. CD8+CD57+ cell expansion had been shown by flow cytometry in patients chosen for sequencing. There was no therapy given to any patient before the blood sampling took place. The use of genomic DNA as template underpinned the TCR beta VDJ and CDR3 profiling. TCRdb re-called the reads with MiXCR, one entry per CDR3 protein. Of 190,000 or so distinct CDR3 sequences listed, roughly 50% are singletons.

The TCR was taken from a human donor with aplastic anemia. V gene TRBV11-2 combines with J gene TRBJ2-1; tentative D call: TRBD1 (6 bases). The sample comprised sorted CD4+, CD8+, or CD8+CD57+ T cells (not recorded which) from PBMCs. The CDR3 nucleotides are TGTGCCAGCAGCTTAGGGGGGACAACAACAGAGCAGTTCTTC. Protein product: CASSLGGTTTEQFF.